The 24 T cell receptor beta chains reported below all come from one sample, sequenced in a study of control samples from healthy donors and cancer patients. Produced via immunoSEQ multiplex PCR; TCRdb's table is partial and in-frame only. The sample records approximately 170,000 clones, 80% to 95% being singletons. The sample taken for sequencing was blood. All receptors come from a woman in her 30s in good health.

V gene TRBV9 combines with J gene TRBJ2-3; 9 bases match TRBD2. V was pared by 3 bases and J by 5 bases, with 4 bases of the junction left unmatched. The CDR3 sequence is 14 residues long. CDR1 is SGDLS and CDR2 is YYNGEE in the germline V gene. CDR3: CASSAVAGEDTQYF. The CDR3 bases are TGTGCCAGCAGCGCCGTAGCGGGAGAAGATACGCAGTATTTT.

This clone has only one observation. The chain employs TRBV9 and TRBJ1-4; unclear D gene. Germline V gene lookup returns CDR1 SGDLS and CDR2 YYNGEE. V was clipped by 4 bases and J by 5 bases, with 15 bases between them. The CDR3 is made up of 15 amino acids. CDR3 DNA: TGTGCCAGCAGCCCGTCCCGGGCAGAGAATGAAAAACTGTTTTTT. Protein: CASSPSRAENEKLFF.

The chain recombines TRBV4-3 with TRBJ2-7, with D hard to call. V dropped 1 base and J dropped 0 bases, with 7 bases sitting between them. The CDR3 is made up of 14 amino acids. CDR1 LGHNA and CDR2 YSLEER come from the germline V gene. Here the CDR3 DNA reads TGCGCCAGCAGCCAAGGCAGGTCCTCCTACGAGCAGTACTTC. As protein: CASSQGRSSYEQYF.

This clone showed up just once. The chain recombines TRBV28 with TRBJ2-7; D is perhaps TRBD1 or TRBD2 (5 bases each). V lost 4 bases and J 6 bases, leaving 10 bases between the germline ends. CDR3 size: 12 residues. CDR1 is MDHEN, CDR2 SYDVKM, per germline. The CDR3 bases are TGTGCCAGCAGTTGGGGACCCCGCGAGCAGTACTTC. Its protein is CASSWGPREQYF.

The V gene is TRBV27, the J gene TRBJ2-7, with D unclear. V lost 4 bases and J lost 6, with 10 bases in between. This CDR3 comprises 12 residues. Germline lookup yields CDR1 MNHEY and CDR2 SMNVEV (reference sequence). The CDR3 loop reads CASSSLGSEQYF. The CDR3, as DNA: TGTGCCAGCAGTTCGCTGGGGTCCGAGCAGTACTTC.

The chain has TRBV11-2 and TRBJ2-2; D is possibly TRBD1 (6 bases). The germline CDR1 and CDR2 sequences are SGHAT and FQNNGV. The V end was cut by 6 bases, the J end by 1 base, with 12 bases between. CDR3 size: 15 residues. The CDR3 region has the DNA TGTGCCAGCAGGCACAGGGTCGTGAACACCGGGGAGCTGTTTTTT. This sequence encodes CASRHRVVNTGELFF.

The DNA of the CDR3 is TGTGCCAGCAGCTCGAAGACAGGCGACACAGATACGCAGTATTTT. Its translation is CASSSKTGDTDTQYF. The chain carries TRBV7-3 and TRBJ2-3, with D perhaps matching TRBD1 (6 bases). V was shortened by 4 bases and J by 2 bases, with 13 bases between the two germline ends. The CDR3 runs 15 residues. The germline gives CDR1 SGHTA, CDR2 FQGTGA.

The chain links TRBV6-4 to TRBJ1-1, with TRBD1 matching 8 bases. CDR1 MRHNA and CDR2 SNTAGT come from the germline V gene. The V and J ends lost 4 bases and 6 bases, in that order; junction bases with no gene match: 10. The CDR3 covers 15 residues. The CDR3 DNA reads TGTGCCAGCAGTGGGAAGAGACAGGGGTCCCCTGAAGCTTTCTTT. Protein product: CASSGKRQGSPEAFF.

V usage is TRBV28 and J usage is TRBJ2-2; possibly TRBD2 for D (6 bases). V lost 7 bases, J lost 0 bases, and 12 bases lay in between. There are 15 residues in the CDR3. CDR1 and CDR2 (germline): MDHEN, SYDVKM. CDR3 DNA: TGTGCCAGCACCACAAGCGGGCCGAACACCGGGGAGCTGTTTTTT. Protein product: CASTTSGPNTGELFF.

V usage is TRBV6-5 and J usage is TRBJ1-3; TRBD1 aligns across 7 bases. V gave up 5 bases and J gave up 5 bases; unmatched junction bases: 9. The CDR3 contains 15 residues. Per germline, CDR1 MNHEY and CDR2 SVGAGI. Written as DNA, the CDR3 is TGTGCCAGCAGTCCGACAGGGTTTCAGAGAAACACCATATATTTT. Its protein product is CASSPTGFQRNTIYF.

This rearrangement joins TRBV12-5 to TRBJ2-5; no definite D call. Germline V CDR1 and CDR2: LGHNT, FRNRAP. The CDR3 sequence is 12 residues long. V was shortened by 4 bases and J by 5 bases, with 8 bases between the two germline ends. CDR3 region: CASGSEAETQYF. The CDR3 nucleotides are TGTGCTAGTGGTTCCGAGGCGGAGACCCAGTACTTC.

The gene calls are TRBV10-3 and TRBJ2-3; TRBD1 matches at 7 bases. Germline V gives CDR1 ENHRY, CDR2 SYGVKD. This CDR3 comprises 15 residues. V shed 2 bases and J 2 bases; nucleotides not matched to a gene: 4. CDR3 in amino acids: CAISEGTATTDTQYF. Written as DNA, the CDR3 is TGTGCCATCAGTGAGGGGACAGCAACCACAGATACGCAGTATTTT.

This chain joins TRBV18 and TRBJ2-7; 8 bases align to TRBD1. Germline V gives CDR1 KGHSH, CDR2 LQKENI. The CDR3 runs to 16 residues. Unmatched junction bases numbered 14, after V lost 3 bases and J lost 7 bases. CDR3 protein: CASSPGPGQASGEQYF. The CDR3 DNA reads TGTGCCAGCTCACCGGGACCGGGACAGGCCTCCGGGGAGCAGTACTTC.

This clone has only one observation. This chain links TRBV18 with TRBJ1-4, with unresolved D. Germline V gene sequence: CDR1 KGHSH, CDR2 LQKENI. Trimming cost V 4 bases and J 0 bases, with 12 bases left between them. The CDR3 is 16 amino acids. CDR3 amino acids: CASSRTDGATNEKLFF. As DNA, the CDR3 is TGTGCCAGCTCACGCACTGATGGAGCAACTAATGAAAAACTGTTTTTT. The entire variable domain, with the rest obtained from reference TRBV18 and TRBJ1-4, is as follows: NAGVMQNPRHLVRRRGQEARLRCSPMKGHSHVYWYRQLPEEGLKFMVYLQKENIIDESGMPKERFSAEFPKEGPSILRIQQVVRGDSAAYFCASSRTDGATNEKLFFGSGTQLSVL.

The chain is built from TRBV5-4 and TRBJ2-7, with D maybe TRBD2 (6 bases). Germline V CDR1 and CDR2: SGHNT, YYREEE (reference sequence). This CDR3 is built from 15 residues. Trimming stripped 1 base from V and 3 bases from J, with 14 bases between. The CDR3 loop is CASSLSREEIYEQYF. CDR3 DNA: TGTGCCAGCAGCTTGTCCAGGGAGGAGATCTACGAGCAGTACTTC.

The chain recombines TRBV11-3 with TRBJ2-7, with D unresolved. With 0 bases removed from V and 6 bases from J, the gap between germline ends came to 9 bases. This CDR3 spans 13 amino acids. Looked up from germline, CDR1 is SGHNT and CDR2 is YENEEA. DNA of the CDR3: TGTGCCAGCAGCTTAGATCGGGTCGGCGAGCAGTACTTC. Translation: CASSLDRVGEQYF.

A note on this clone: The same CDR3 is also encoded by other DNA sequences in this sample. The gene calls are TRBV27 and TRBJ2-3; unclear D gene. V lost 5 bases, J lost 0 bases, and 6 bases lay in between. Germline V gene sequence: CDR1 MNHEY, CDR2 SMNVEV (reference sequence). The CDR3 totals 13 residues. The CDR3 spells CASSPLSTDTQYF. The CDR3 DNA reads TGTGCCAGCAGTCCCTTGAGCACAGATACGCAGTATTTT.

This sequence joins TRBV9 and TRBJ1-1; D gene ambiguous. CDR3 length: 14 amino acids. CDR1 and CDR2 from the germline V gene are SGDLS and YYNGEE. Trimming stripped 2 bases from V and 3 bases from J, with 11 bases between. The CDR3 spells CASSVRPKDTEAFF. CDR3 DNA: TGTGCCAGCAGCGTCAGGCCTAAGGACACTGAAGCTTTCTTT.

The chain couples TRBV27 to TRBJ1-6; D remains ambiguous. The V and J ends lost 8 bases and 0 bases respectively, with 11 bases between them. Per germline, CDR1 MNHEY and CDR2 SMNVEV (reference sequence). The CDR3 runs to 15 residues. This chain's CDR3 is CASRYEVSYNSPLHF. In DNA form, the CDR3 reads TGTGCCAGCCGTTACGAGGTCTCCTATAATTCACCCCTCCACTTT.

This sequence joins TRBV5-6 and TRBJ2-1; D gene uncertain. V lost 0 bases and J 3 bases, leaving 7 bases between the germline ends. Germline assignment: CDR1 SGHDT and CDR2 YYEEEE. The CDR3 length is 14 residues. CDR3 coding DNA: TGTGCCAGCAGCTTGGCCGAGTACTACAATGAGCAGTTCTTC. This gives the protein CASSLAEYYNEQFF.

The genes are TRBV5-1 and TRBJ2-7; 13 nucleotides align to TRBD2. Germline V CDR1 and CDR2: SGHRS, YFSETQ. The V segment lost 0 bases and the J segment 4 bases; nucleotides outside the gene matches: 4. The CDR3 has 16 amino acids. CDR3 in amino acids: CASSLGTSGSGYEQYF. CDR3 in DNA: TGCGCCAGCAGCTTGGGGACTAGCGGGAGTGGGTACGAGCAGTACTTC.

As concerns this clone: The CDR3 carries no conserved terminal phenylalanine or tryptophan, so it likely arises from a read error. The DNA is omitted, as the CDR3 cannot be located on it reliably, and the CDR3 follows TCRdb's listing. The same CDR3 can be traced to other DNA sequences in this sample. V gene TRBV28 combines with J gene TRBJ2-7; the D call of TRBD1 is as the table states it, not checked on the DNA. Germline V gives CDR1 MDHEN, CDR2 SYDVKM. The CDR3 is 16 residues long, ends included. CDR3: CASSLCEEVRGTGAGG.

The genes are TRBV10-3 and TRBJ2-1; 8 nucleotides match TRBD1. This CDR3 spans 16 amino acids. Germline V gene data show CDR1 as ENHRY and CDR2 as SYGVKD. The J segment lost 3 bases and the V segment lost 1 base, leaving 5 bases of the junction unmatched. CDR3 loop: CAISEWTGLFYNEQFF. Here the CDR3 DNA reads TGTGCCATCAGTGAGTGGACAGGGCTCTTCTACAATGAGCAGTTCTTC.

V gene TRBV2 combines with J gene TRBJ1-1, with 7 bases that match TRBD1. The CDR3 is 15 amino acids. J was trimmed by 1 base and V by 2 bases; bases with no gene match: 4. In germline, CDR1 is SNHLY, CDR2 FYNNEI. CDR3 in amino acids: CASSEPAGGNTEAFF. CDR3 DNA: TGTGCCAGCAGTGAACCGGCAGGGGGGAACACTGAAGCTTTCTTT.